This T cell receptor (beta chain) appears in the sequencing data of a study of cytomegalovirus exposure and HLA in healthy donors. Broader study findings: Researchers reported that a few CMV-associated chains were confirmed in vitro as CMV antigen-specific. The tendency of first-cohort TCR clusters to co-occur in the roughly 110 validation repertoires emerged from a later analysis. Cytomegalovirus-associated TCR beta chains were listed, numbering 164.

Germline assignment: CDR1 SGHAT and CDR2 FQNNGV. This CDR3 has 15 residues. The V and J ends lost 1 base and 3 bases respectively, with 12 bases between them. Comments on this clone: The target antigen is unknown.

The table came from immunoSEQ multiplex PCR; TCRdb's copy has only in-frame clones and leaves some out. The data show 130,000 to 150,000 clones, roughly nine tenths seen once. The donors were part of the validation cohort of around 110 subjects. That cohort was separate from the first cohort, which comprised 500 to 700 subjects. The chain links TRBV11-2 to TRBJ1-1; tentative D call: TRBD1 (5 bases). Specimen: PBMCs. The TCR comes from a young woman in good health and CMV-seropositive. The CDR3 protein is CASSLVSGYYTEAFF. Written as DNA, the CDR3 is TGTGCCAGCAGCTTAGTTTCAGGGTATTACACTGAAGCTTTCTTT.